Sequencing of this T cell receptor (beta chain) was carried out in a study of T cells after yellow fever vaccination. Turning to the study itself: SMART-Seq v4 Ultra Low Input handled preparation of low-cell-number fractions.

TCRdb reprocessed the 5' RACE reads with MiXCR, giving one entry per CDR3 protein. The data show approximately 300,000 distinct CDR3 sequences, with roughly a tenth seen just once and approximately 3% held by the top ten. The CDR3 has 13 amino acids. Germline values: CDR1 KGHDR, CDR2 SFDVKD. The V end was cut by 4 bases, the J end by 5 bases, with 10 bases between. Study-wide results and caveats: Some clonotypes, a small share, were shared between CD4 and CD8 compartments. Contamination of FACS-sorted repertoires by abundant clonotypes from the bulk population could occur.

On this clonotype itself: Its antigen is not identified.

The V call is TRBV24-1, the J call TRBJ2-5; the D is unclear. Sequences were derived from CD4+ T cells sorted from PBMCs, sampled 45 days after the yellow fever booster vaccination. The sequence derives from a man aged 18 to 30 who received the YFV17D yellow fever vaccine. The CDR3 sequence is CATSDPPSETQYF. The CDR3 nucleotides are TGTGCCACCAGTGACCCTCCGTCCGAGACCCAGTACTTC.